This T cell receptor beta chain was sequenced in a study of blood T cell repertoires in COVID-19. The V gene end was trimmed by 6 bases and the J gene end by 8 bases; junction bases not matched to a gene: 5. Germline assignment: CDR1 MDHEN and CDR2 SYDVKM. The CDR3 spans 13 residues. Generated by immunoSEQ multiplex PCR, the TCRdb table keeps only in-frame clones and is missing some. This sample has approximately 230,000 clones, with 65% to 85% found just once. J is TRBJ1-4 and V is TRBV28, with 8 positions matching TRBD1. Sequencing was carried out using peripheral blood. The receptor's source is an elderly man with acute or convalescent COVID-19. CDR3 DNA sequence: TGTGCCAGCAGACGACAGGGGTTGGAAAAACTGTTTTTT. Its translation: CASRRQGLEKLFF.